These 28 T cell receptor beta chains originate from one sample sequenced in a study of T cells in localized non-small cell lung cancer. Repertoires were generated with immunoSEQ multiplex PCR, while TCRdb's copy carries only in-frame clones and drops some. The data contain roughly 20,000 clones, roughly 84% of them seen just once; the ten biggest clones take up approximately 2.4%. The starting material was peripheral blood, obtained before any cancer treatment. Receptors were obtained from a man aged 35 to 69 with stage I lung adenocarcinoma.

A note on this clone: The identical CDR3 is also encoded by other nucleotide sequences in the sample. The chain couples TRBV5-4 to TRBJ1-1; possibly TRBD1 for D (6 bases). Germline V gene sequence: CDR1 SGHNT, CDR2 YYREEE (reference sequence). Trimming left V 3 bases short and J 3 bases short, with 12 bases between. The CDR3 extends over 14 amino acids. The CDR3 DNA reads as TGTGCCAGCAGCTGGGGGCAGGGAGACACTGAAGCTTTCTTT. It codes for CASSWGQGDTEAFF.

A single count supports this clone. The chain couples TRBV2 to TRBJ2-3; 10 bases fit TRBD2. The CDR3 is made up of 18 amino acids. V lost 4 bases, J lost 3 bases, and 13 bases stayed unmatched. Germline loops: CDR1 SNHLY, CDR2 FYNNEI. CDR3 protein: CASSGVKPSGSRTDTQYF. The CDR3 DNA reads as TGTGCCAGCAGTGGCGTAAAACCTAGCGGGAGTAGGACAGATACGCAGTATTTT.

This sequence joins TRBV4-1 and TRBJ1-3; D is unresolved. The germline gives CDR1 MGHRA, CDR2 YSYEKL. Trimming removed 3 bases from V and 2 bases from J, with 5 bases in between. The CDR3 spans 13 residues. The CDR3 bases are TGCGCCAGCAGCCAGACACCTGGAAACACCATATATTTT. It specifies CASSQTPGNTIYF.

Written as DNA, the CDR3 is TGTGCCAGCAGCTTGACAGGGGCAACTAATGAAAAACTGTTTTTT. This codes for CASSLTGATNEKLFF. The rearrangement links TRBV7-3 to TRBJ1-4, with 8 bases matching TRBD1. With V trimmed by 3 bases and J by 0 bases, 0 bases remained unmatched. This CDR3 contains 15 residues. Germline V lookup: CDR1 SGHTA, CDR2 FQGTGA.

This chain joins TRBV4-3 and TRBJ1-1, with TRBD1 matching 7 bases. The CDR3 runs 19 residues. J gave up 7 bases and V 0 bases, and 20 bases lay outside the gene matches. In germline, CDR1 is LGHNA, CDR2 YSLEER. This CDR3 is CASSQEVPGTVAGGDEAFF. Here the CDR3 DNA reads TGCGCCAGCAGCCAAGAGGTTCCCGGGACAGTGGCGGGTGGGGATGAAGCTTTCTTT.

This clone is termed medium-sized. This sample includes further DNA sequences coding for the same CDR3. The CDR3 DNA sequence: TGTGCCAGCAGGTCAGACAGGGTACCTGGAAACACCATATATTTT. Protein product: CASRSDRVPGNTIYF. The chain links TRBV28 to TRBJ1-3; 7 nucleotides match TRBD1. Germline loops: CDR1 MDHEN, CDR2 SYDVKM. Germline trimming cut 6 bases from V and 2 bases from J; bases unmatched to any gene: 7. This CDR3 spans 15 amino acids. Variable domain in full (rest from reference TRBV28 and TRBJ1-3): DVKVTQSSRYLVKRTGEKVFLECVQDMDHENMFWYRQDPGLGLRLIYFSYDVKMKEKGDIPEGYSVSREKKERFSLILESASTNQTSMYLCASRSDRVPGNTIYFGEGSWLTVV.

Judged by abundance, this clone is medium-sized (0.01 to 0.1%). This specimen includes other DNA sequences encoding the same CDR3. This rearrangement joins TRBV7-6 to TRBJ2-7; tentatively, D is TRBD1 (5 bases). Germline CDR1 is SGHVS and CDR2 is FNYEAQ. The CDR3 covers 14 residues. V was cut by 1 base and J by 0 bases, with 7 bases left in between. CDR3 DNA: TGTGCCAGCAGCTTAGGACAGCGCTCCTACGAGCAGTACTTC. Its protein is CASSLGQRSYEQYF.

This chain links TRBV5-4 with TRBJ1-2; 7 bases align to TRBD1. The J segment lost 8 bases and the V segment lost 1 base, leaving 11 bases of the junction unmatched. The CDR3 is made up of 15 amino acids. The germline CDR1 and CDR2 sequences are SGHNT and YYREEE (reference sequence). CDR3 bases: TGTGCCAGCAGCTTGCCAACCCAGGGGGAGCACGGCTACACCTTC. Its translation: CASSLPTQGEHGYTF.

This chain joins TRBV5-1 and TRBJ1-1; D is unclear. There are 15 residues in the CDR3. Germline values: CDR1 SGHRS, CDR2 YFSETQ. V lost 0 bases and J lost 2, with 11 bases in between. This chain's CDR3 is CASSLGVQPNTEAFF. As DNA, the CDR3 is TGCGCCAGCAGCTTGGGAGTACAGCCCAACACTGAAGCTTTCTTT.

The chain carries TRBV7-2 and TRBJ1-1, with D perhaps matching TRBD1 (5 bases). The CDR3 has 14 residues. Trimming pared 5 bases from V and 3 bases from J, leaving 13 bases between. Looked up from germline, CDR1 is SGHTA and CDR2 is FQGNSA. The CDR3 DNA reads TGTGCCAGCAGCCCACACGGGGGTTACACTGAAGCTTTCTTT. It is translated as CASSPHGGYTEAFF.

V and J are TRBV19 and TRBJ2-3; D is perhaps TRBD1 (6 bases). V was shortened by 6 bases and J by 2 bases, with 18 bases between the two germline ends. This CDR3 spans 16 amino acids. The germline gives CDR1 LNHDA, CDR2 SQIVND (reference sequence). The CDR3 region is CASRDRGQSHTDTQYF. CDR3 in DNA: TGTGCCAGTAGAGACCGCGGACAGTCACACACAGATACGCAGTATTTT.

The rearrangement links TRBV29-1 to TRBJ2-7; D possibly uses TRBD1 or TRBD2 (5 bases each). V lost 4 bases to trimming and J lost 1 base, with 11 bases between them. The CDR3 is 13 residues long. Looked up from germline, CDR1 is SQVTM and CDR2 is ANQGSEA. DNA for the CDR3: TGCAGCGTTGTAGGGACCAAATCCTACGAGCAGTACTTC. This encodes CSVVGTKSYEQYF.

The CDR3 region has the DNA TGTGCCAGCAGCGTAACCGGGAGCCCTCACTACAATGAGCAGTTCTTC. It is translated as CASSVTGSPHYNEQFF. The V call is TRBV9, the J call TRBJ2-1; D perhaps matches TRBD2 (6 bases). CDR3 length: 16 residues. Germline values: CDR1 SGDLS, CDR2 YYNGEE. The germline V and J ends were trimmed by 1 base and 3 bases, with 14 bases remaining between them. Variable domain in full (rest from reference TRBV9 and TRBJ2-1): DSGVTQTPKHLITATGQRVTLRCSPRSGDLSVYWYQQSLDQGLQFLIQYYNGEERAKGNILERFSAQQFPDLHSELNLSSLELGDSALYFCASSVTGSPHYNEQFFGPGTRLTVL.

The chain recombines TRBV4-2 with TRBJ2-5; 7 bases are shared with TRBD2. The V segment lost 2 bases and the J segment 3 bases; nucleotides outside the gene matches: 6. The CDR3 is 15 residues long. Germline V gene sequence: CDR1 LGHNA, CDR2 YNFKEQ. The CDR3 DNA reads TGTGCCAGCAGCCAAAGCAGCGGGATGGAAGAGACCCAGTACTTC. Translated: CASSQSSGMEETQYF.

The chain has TRBV21-1 and TRBJ2-4; no check of the table's D call, TRBD1, against the DNA was made. TRBV21-1 has pseudogene status. This CDR3 comprises 15 residues. The chain's CDR3 is CASSKADRERNIQYF. The CDR3 DNA follows: TGTGCCAGCAGCAAAGCGGACAGGGAAAGAAACATTCAGTACTTC.

The V and J genes are TRBV7-9 and TRBJ2-3; possible D gene TRBD1, 5 bases. V lost 5 bases to trimming and J lost 4 bases, with 10 bases between them. The CDR3 consists of 13 residues. Per germline, CDR1 SEHNR and CDR2 FQNEAQ (reference sequence). Written as DNA, the CDR3 is TGTGCCAGCAGCCAGGGTCAGGCAGATACGCAGTATTTT. Translating it yields CASSQGQADTQYF. Using reference TRBV7-9 and TRBJ2-3 for the parts outside the CDR3, the full variable domain is DTGVSQNPRHKITKRGQNVTFRCDPISEHNRLYWYRQTLGQGPEFLTYFQNEAQLEKSRLLSDRFSAERPKGSFSTLEIQRTEQGDSAMYLCASSQGQADTQYFGPGTRLTVL.

The chain employs TRBV7-2 and TRBJ2-7; D is undetermined. Germline CDR1 SGHTA, CDR2 FQGNSA. The CDR3 runs 14 residues. The V gene lost 1 base and the J gene lost 3 bases, with 10 bases spanning the gap. In nucleotides, the CDR3 is TGTGCCAGCAGCTTAGAGCCGGAAAACTACGAGCAGTACTTC. This sequence encodes CASSLEPENYEQYF. Looking up the rest from reference TRBV7-2 and TRBJ2-7 gives the full variable domain: GAGVSQSPSNKVTEKGKDVELRCDPISGHTALYWYRQSLGQGLEFLIYFQGNSAPDKSGLPSDRFSAERTGGSVSTLTIQRTQQEDSAVYLCASSLEPENYEQYFGPGTRLTVT.

CDR3 amino acids: CASSLQDSGANVLTF. The CDR3, as DNA: TGTGCCAGCAGTTTACAGGACTCTGGGGCCAACGTCCTGACTTTC. The rearrangement joins TRBV28 to TRBJ2-6; D remains unclear. The CDR3 has 15 residues. The V and J ends lost 2 bases and 0 bases respectively, with 5 bases between them. Germline assignment: CDR1 MDHEN and CDR2 SYDVKM.

The chain has TRBV15 and TRBJ2-5, with TRBD2 matching 10 bases. This CDR3 region has 17 residues. Germline CDR1 and CDR2: LNHNV and YYDKDF (reference sequence). After removal of 0 bases from V and 1 base from J, the junction contained 5 bases not matched to a gene. The CDR3 sequence is CATSRDKGLAIQETQYF. Written as DNA, the CDR3 is TGTGCCACCAGCAGAGATAAGGGACTAGCGATCCAAGAGACCCAGTACTTC. The full variable domain, with the rest looked up from reference TRBV15 and TRBJ2-5, is DAMVIQNPRYQVTQFGKPVTLSCSQTLNHNVMYWYQQKSSQAPKLLFHYYDKDFNNEADTPDNFQSRRPNTSFCFLDIRSPGLGDTAMYLCATSRDKGLAIQETQYFGPGTRLLVL.

The chain links TRBV28 to TRBJ1-2; TRBD1 aligns across 7 bases. This CDR3 has 17 residues. In germline, CDR1 is MDHEN, CDR2 SYDVKM. The junction had 12 bases not matched to a gene; V was cut back by 3 bases and J by 2 bases. This CDR3 is CASSFPPRDRSNYGYTF. The CDR3 DNA reads as TGTGCCAGCAGTTTTCCCCCGAGGGACAGATCAAACTATGGCTACACCTTC.

With respect to this clone: The sample holds other DNA sequences that translate to the same CDR3. V is TRBV7-3 and J is TRBJ2-7, with D perhaps being TRBD1 or TRBD2 (6 bases each). With 3 bases removed from V and 2 bases from J, the gap between germline ends came to 17 bases. CDR1 and CDR2 (germline): SGHTA, FQGTGA. This CDR3 has 16 amino acids. CDR3 nucleotides: TGTGCCAGCAGCTTGACAGGCGGGACGAGCCCCTACGAGCAGTACTTC. Protein sequence: CASSLTGGTSPYEQYF.

The V and J genes are TRBV7-2 and TRBJ2-7, with a weak D call TRBD1 (5 bases). The CDR3 contains 15 residues. Germline V gene sequence: CDR1 SGHTA, CDR2 FQGNSA. Trimming removed 3 bases at V and 0 bases at J, with 12 bases between. The chain's CDR3 is CASSLSGASSYEQYF. The CDR3 region has the DNA TGTGCCAGCAGCTTGAGTGGGGCGAGCTCCTACGAGCAGTACTTC.

The chain combines TRBV19 with TRBJ1-5; 7 positions match TRBD1. Germline CDR1 is LNHDA and CDR2 is SQIVND (reference sequence). Trimming at V came to 5 bases and at J to 3 bases, leaving 7 bases not matched to a gene. CDR3 size: 15 residues. CDR3 loop: CASSVTGVPNQPQHF. In DNA form, the CDR3 reads TGTGCCAGTAGTGTCACAGGGGTCCCCAATCAGCCCCAGCATTTT.

The V and J genes are TRBV2 and TRBJ1-5, with D possibly matching TRBD1 (6 bases). This CDR3 is built from 13 residues. The germline V gene encodes CDR1 SNHLY and CDR2 FYNNEI. Trimming pared 10 bases from V and 5 bases from J, leaving 15 bases between. In DNA form, the CDR3 reads TGTGCCACCTCTGGGGGGCAGGATCAGCCCCAGCATTTT. It encodes CATSGGQDQPQHF.

The chain is built from TRBV7-9 and TRBJ2-1; 10 bases fit TRBD2. Germline CDR1 SEHNR, CDR2 FQNEAQ (reference sequence). The CDR3 extends over 13 amino acids. V was pared by 7 bases and J by 8 bases, with 5 bases of the junction left unmatched. The CDR3 sequence: CASTLAGVHEQFF. CDR3 nucleotides: TGTGCCAGCACTCTAGCGGGAGTGCATGAGCAGTTCTTC.

This clone was detected a few times. In DNA, the CDR3 is TGTGCCAGCAGTGAAGTGGCGGGGGGCTCCTACGAGCAGTACTTC. Translating gives CASSEVAGGSYEQYF. The genes are TRBV6-1 and TRBJ2-7, with 8 bases that match TRBD2. With 1 base clipped from V and 0 bases from J, the junction kept 2 bases outside the gene matches. The CDR3 has 15 residues. From germline, CDR1 is MNHNS and CDR2 SASEGT.

The chain carries TRBV2 and TRBJ1-5; D unclear. The CDR3 consists of 14 residues. Looked up from germline, CDR1 is SNHLY and CDR2 is FYNNEI. V lost 1 base and J 2 bases, leaving 6 bases between the germline ends. CDR3 nucleotides: TGTGCCAGCAGTGAAGAGAGGGGCAATCAGCCCCAGCATTTT. It is translated as CASSEERGNQPQHF.

A word on this clone: Relative to the germline gene, one junction end is altered; a read error may explain this. J is TRBJ2-2 and V is TRBV7-7, with unresolved D. The CDR3 spans 16 residues. The germline V gene has CDR1 SSHAT and CDR2 FNYEAQ (reference sequence). CDR3 region: CASSLGRGSDTGELFF. The DNA for the CDR3 is TGTGCTAGCAGCTTAGGCCGAGGATCGGACACCGGGGAGCTGTTTTTT.